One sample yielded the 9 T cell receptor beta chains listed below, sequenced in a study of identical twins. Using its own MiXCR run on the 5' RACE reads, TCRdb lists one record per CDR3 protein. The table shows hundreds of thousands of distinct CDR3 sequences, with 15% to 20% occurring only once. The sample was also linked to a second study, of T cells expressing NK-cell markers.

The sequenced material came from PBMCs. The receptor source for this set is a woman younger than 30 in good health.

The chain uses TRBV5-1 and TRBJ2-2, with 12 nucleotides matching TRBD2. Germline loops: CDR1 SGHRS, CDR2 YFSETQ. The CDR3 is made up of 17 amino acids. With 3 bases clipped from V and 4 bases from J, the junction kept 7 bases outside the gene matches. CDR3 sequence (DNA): TGCGCCAGCAGCTCCCACGGACTAGCGGGAAGCACCGGGGAGCTGTTTTTT. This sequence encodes CASSSHGLAGSTGELFF.

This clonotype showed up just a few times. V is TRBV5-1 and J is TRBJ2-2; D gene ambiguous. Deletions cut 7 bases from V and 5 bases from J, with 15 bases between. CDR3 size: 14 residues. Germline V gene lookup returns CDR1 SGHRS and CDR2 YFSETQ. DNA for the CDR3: TGCGCCAGCGCGGTGCTGAAACCAACCGGGGAGCTGTTTTTT. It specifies CASAVLKPTGELFF. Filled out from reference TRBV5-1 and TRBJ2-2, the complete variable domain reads KAGVTQTPRYLIKTRGQQVTLSCSPISGHRSVSWYQQTPGQGLQFLFEYFSETQRNKGNFPGRFSGRQFSNSRSEMNVSTLELGDSALYLCASAVLKPTGELFFGEGSRLTVL.

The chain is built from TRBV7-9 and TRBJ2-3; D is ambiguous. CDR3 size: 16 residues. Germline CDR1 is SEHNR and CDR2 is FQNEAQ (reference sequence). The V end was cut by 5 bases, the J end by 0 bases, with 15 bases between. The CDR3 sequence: CASSPSLGFSTDTQYF. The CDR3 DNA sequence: TGTGCCAGCAGCCCCTCATTAGGGTTCAGCACAGATACGCAGTATTTT.

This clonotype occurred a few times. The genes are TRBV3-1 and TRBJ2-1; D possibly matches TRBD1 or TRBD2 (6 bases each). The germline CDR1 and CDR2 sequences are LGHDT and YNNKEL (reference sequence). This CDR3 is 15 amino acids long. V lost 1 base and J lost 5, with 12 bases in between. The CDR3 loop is CASSQAGAGNNEQFF. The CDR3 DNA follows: TGTGCCAGCAGCCAAGCGGGGGCAGGGAACAATGAGCAGTTCTTC.

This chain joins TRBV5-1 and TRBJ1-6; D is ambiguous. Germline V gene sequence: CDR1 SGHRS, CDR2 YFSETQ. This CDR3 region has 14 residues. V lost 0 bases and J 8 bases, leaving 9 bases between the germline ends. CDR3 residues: CASSLEGWDSPLHF. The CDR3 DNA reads TGCGCCAGCAGCTTGGAAGGATGGGATTCACCCCTCCACTTT.

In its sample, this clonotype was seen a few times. The CDR3 coding sequence is TGCAGCGTTGCATCGGACGGCTCCTACGAGCAGTACTTC. Protein product: CSVASDGSYEQYF. The V gene is TRBV29-1, the J gene TRBJ2-7; unclear D gene. CDR1 and CDR2 (germline): SQVTM, ANQGSEA. This CDR3 region has 13 residues. V dropped 4 bases and J dropped 0 bases, with 10 bases sitting between them.

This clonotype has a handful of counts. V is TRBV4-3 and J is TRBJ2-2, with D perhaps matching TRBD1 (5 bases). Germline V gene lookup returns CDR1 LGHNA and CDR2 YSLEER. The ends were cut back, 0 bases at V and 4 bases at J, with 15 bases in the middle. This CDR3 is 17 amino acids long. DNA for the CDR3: TGCGCCAGCAGCCAAGATGGGCAGGGTCTACTCACCGGGGAGCTGTTTTTT. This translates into CASSQDGQGLLTGELFF.

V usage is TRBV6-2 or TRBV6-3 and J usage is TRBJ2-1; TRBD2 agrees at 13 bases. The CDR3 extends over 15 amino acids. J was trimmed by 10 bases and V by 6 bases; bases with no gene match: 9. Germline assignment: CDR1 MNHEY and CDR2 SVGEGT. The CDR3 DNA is TGTGCCAGCAGAGGGACTAGCGGGACGGTAGGCGAGCAGTTCTTC. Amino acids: CASRGTSGTVGEQFF.

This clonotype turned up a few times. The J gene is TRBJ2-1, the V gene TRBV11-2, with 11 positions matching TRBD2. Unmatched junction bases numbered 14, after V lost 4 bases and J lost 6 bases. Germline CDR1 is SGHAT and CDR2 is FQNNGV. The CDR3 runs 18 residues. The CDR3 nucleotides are TGTGCCAGCAGCTCACGCCCCGATTTTAGCGGGGGGGTCAATGAGCAGTTCTTC. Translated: CASSSRPDFSGGVNEQFF.